The 21 T cell receptor beta chains reported below all come from one sample, sequenced in a study of cytomegalovirus exposure and HLA in healthy donors. Amplification used 60 Vbeta primers and 13 Jbeta primers. Repertoires were generated with immunoSEQ multiplex PCR, while TCRdb's copy carries only in-frame clones and drops some. Here the sample spans roughly 120,000 clones, about 80% being singletons. Sequencing used PBMCs. These receptors all come from a female donor in good health and CMV-seropositive.

Turning to this clone: Sequence at one end of the junction differs from germline and may be a read error. The chain recombines TRBV5-1 with TRBJ2-5, with D possibly being TRBD2 (6 bases). In germline, CDR1 is SGHRS, CDR2 YFSETQ. The CDR3 is made up of 15 amino acids. The CDR3 sequence is CASSLGTQRGETQYF. DNA for the CDR3: TGTGCCAGCAGCCTCGGGACTCAGCGCGGGGAGACCCAGTACTTC.

The V and J genes are TRBV5-1 and TRBJ2-5; 10 bases are a match to TRBD2. The CDR3 has 14 residues. The germline V gene has CDR1 SGHRS and CDR2 YFSETQ. J was trimmed by 5 bases and V by 6 bases; bases with no gene match: 7. CDR3 DNA sequence: TGCGCCAGCACCACTAGCGGGGCGCCCGAGACCCAGTACTTC. It is translated as CASTTSGAPETQYF.

The rearrangement links TRBV7-2 to TRBJ1-6; D uncertain. Germline CDR1 and CDR2: SGHTA and FQGNSA. The ends were cut back, 5 bases at V and 9 bases at J, with 20 bases in the middle. This CDR3 contains 16 residues. The CDR3 DNA reads TGTGCCAGCAGCCCGGAGGGTAGGCCGAGATTTTCACCCCTCCACTTT. Protein product: CASSPEGRPRFSPLHF.

This sequence joins TRBV30 and TRBJ2-3; no clear D gene. Trimming shortened V by 5 bases and J by 5 bases, and 11 bases separated the two germline ends. The CDR3 is 12 amino acids. In germline, CDR1 is GTSNPN, CDR2 SVGIG (reference sequence). CDR3 region: CAWSTVIDTQYF. The CDR3 nucleotides are TGTGCCTGGTCCACAGTCATAGATACGCAGTATTTT. Using reference TRBV30 and TRBJ2-3 for the parts outside the CDR3, the full variable domain is SQTIHQWPATLVQPVGSPLSLECTVEGTSNPNLYWYRQAAGRGLQLLFYSVGIGQISSEVPQNLSASRPQDRQFILSSKKLLLSDSGFYLCAWSTVIDTQYFGPGTRLTVL.

This clone was seen a few times. The genes are TRBV6-4 and TRBJ2-5; 10 bases agree with TRBD1. Germline-derived CDR1 and CDR2 are MRHNA and SNTAGT. The CDR3 contains 15 residues. V was pared by 5 bases and J by 5 bases, with 8 bases of the junction left unmatched. CDR3 in DNA: TGTGCCAGCAGTCCCGGGACAGGGGTCGGGGAGACCCAGTACTTC. Translated: CASSPGTGVGETQYF.

This sequence joins TRBV19 and TRBJ1-2; TRBD1 might be the D (6 bases). Between the trimmed V and J ends, which lost 6 bases and 8 bases, there was a span of 19 bases. The CDR3 consists of 14 residues. Germline V CDR1 and CDR2: LNHDA, SQIVND (reference sequence). DNA of the CDR3: TGTGCCAGTAGGCAAACCGGGACACAGGGAGGCTACACCTTC. This sequence encodes CASRQTGTQGGYTF.

The rearrangement uses TRBV29-1 and TRBJ1-2; D remains ambiguous. V dropped 7 bases and J dropped 0 bases, with 12 bases sitting between them. This CDR3 spans 13 amino acids. Looked up from germline, CDR1 is SQVTM and CDR2 is ANQGSEA. CDR3 sequence reads: CSGASGTNYGYTF. The CDR3 DNA sequence: TGCAGCGGGGCGTCCGGGACTAACTATGGCTACACCTTC.

The chain uses TRBV10-3 and TRBJ1-2, with D hard to call. Per the germline V gene, CDR1 is ENHRY and CDR2 is SYGVKD. This CDR3 comprises 12 residues. V lost 4 bases and J 10 bases, leaving 13 bases between the germline ends. The CDR3 is CAISALAADYTF. The CDR3 DNA follows: TGTGCCATCAGTGCCCTTGCCGCGGACTACACCTTC.

J is TRBJ1-1 and V is TRBV19; 7 nucleotides agree with TRBD1. This CDR3 has 14 amino acids. After removal of 4 bases from V and 6 bases from J, the junction contained 8 bases not matched to a gene. Germline V gene data show CDR1 as LNHDA and CDR2 as SQIVND (reference sequence). As DNA, the CDR3 is TGTGCCAGTAGTAACCGACAGGGTCGGGCTGAAGCTTTCTTT. Encoded protein: CASSNRQGRAEAFF.

This chain joins TRBV7-3 and TRBJ2-5; weak D call: TRBD1 (5 bases). Trimming removed 5 bases from V and 5 bases from J, with 12 bases in between. There are 13 residues in the CDR3. The germline CDR1 and CDR2 sequences are SGHTA and FQGTGA. For the CDR3, the DNA is TGTGCCAGCAGCCCGACAGTAGGGGAGACCCAGTACTTC. Translated: CASSPTVGETQYF.

This clone was seen a few times. The V call is TRBV6-6, the J call TRBJ1-5; TRBD1 is a possible D gene (6 bases). Germline assignment: CDR1 MNHNY and CDR2 SVGAGI (reference sequence). The CDR3 totals 15 residues. Trimming shortened V by 7 bases and J by 1 base, and 14 bases separated the two germline ends. CDR3 residues: CASTIRDTSNQPQHF. For the CDR3, the DNA is TGTGCCAGCACCATCCGGGACACCAGCAATCAGCCCCAGCATTTT.

J is TRBJ1-3 and V is TRBV18, with TRBD1 matching 8 bases. Trimming took 2 bases from V and 4 from J; bases not matched to a gene: 4. CDR1 is KGHSH, CDR2 LQKENI, per germline. The CDR3 has 15 amino acids. The CDR3 bases are TGTGCCAGCTCACCAGGCCAGGGGGCCGGAAACACCATATATTTT. Translating gives CASSPGQGAGNTIYF.

The chain uses TRBV10-1 and TRBJ2-4; a weak D match, TRBD2 (6 bases). The germline gives CDR1 WNHNN, CDR2 SYGVQD (reference sequence). The CDR3 length is 14 residues. Deletions cut 3 bases from V and 2 bases from J, with 8 bases between. This chain's CDR3 is CASSDGGSKNIQYF. CDR3 in DNA: TGCGCCAGCAGTGACGGGGGTTCCAAAAACATTCAGTACTTC.

V gene TRBV19 combines with J gene TRBJ2-1, with TRBD1 as a possible D gene (6 bases). This CDR3 has 14 residues. CDR1 is LNHDA and CDR2 is SQIVND in the germline V gene (reference sequence). V was pared by 6 bases and J by 8 bases, with 17 bases between. The CDR3 here is CASRSGVVLDEQFF. CDR3 nucleotide sequence: TGTGCCAGTAGGTCAGGGGTAGTTCTCGATGAGCAGTTCTTC.

This clone has a handful of counts. The chain has TRBV9 and TRBJ1-3; 10 nucleotides align to TRBD1. J was trimmed by 8 bases and V by 2 bases; bases with no gene match: 1. The CDR3 loop spans 13 amino acids. Germline CDR1 SGDLS, CDR2 YYNGEE. CDR3 sequence: CASSVDRGHTIYF. CDR3 DNA: TGTGCCAGCAGCGTCGACAGGGGGCACACCATATATTTT.

The chain is built from TRBV6-6 and TRBJ2-6; a weak D match, TRBD2 (5 bases). The CDR3 spans 15 residues. Germline assignment: CDR1 MNHNY and CDR2 SVGAGI (reference sequence). V was cut by 2 bases and J by 2 bases, with 7 bases left in between. Written as DNA, the CDR3 is TGTGCCAGCAGTTACGGGGAGACTGGGGCCAACGTCCTGACTTTC. This gives the protein CASSYGETGANVLTF.

The rearrangement uses TRBV2 and TRBJ2-1; perhaps TRBD2 as D (6 bases). Trimming removed 4 bases at V and 7 bases at J, with 8 bases between. The CDR3 contains 12 residues. Germline loops: CDR1 SNHLY, CDR2 FYNNEI. The CDR3 region has the DNA TGTGCCAGCAGTGGGGGGGTAAATGAGCAGTTCTTC. This gives the protein CASSGGVNEQFF.

The chain uses TRBV10-3 and TRBJ2-1; 13 nucleotides align to TRBD2. The CDR3 loop spans 15 amino acids. J was trimmed by 6 bases and V by 5 bases; bases with no gene match: 4. Germline V lookup: CDR1 ENHRY, CDR2 SYGVKD. The CDR3 bases are TGTGCCATCAGTACCGGGACTAGCGGGGCCAATGAGCAGTTCTTC. Amino acids: CAISTGTSGANEQFF.

V gene TRBV2 combines with J gene TRBJ1-1; 10 bases map to TRBD1. The CDR3 is 17 amino acids. Germline CDR1 is SNHLY and CDR2 is FYNNEI. Losses at the gene ends were 6 bases for V and 0 bases for J; bases not matched to a gene: 10. The CDR3 nucleotides are TGTGCCAGCAGCGACCTCCGGGACAGGGGACTGAACACTGAAGCTTTCTTT. Translation: CASSDLRDRGLNTEAFF.

The chain uses TRBV7-9 and TRBJ2-1; 11 positions match TRBD2. From germline, CDR1 is SEHNR and CDR2 FQNEAQ (reference sequence). V shed 6 bases, J shed 3 bases, and the junction held 1 base outside the gene matches. The CDR3 is 14 residues long. Here the CDR3 reads CASRTSGGYNEQFF. Written as DNA, the CDR3 is TGTGCCAGCAGAACTAGCGGGGGCTACAATGAGCAGTTCTTC.

This chain uses TRBV7-9 with TRBJ1-2; no firm D call. The V gene's germline CDR1 is SEHNR and CDR2 FQNEAQ (reference sequence). CDR3 length: 11 residues. Deletions cut 5 bases from V and 7 bases from J, with 8 bases between. The CDR3, as DNA: TGTGCCAGCAGCAGGGAGGGTGGCTACACCTTC. Translated: CASSREGGYTF.